The sequence of this TCR beta chain was determined in a study of OX40 agonist ivuxolimab in advanced cancers. Blood samples were obtained at baseline, cycle 4 day 1, and cycle 7 day 1. Method: immunoSEQ multiplex PCR; TCRdb's copy keeps in-frame clones and lacks some. This table holds about 120,000 clones, 85% to 95% found once. Remarks on this clone: Its antigen is currently unknown.

The CDR3 length is 12 residues. Germline assignment: CDR1 SGHRS and CDR2 YFSETQ. Trimming left V 0 bases short and J 7 bases short, with 5 bases between. General study results and limits: Relative to CD4+ cells, CD8+ T cells on average had more expanded clones. Both CD4+ and CD8+ T cell populations in blood had undergone clonal expansion by week 6 at 0.1 to 3.0 mg/kg.

The sequences come from CD4+ or CD8+ T cells sorted from blood, collected in a trial of the OX40 agonist ivuxolimab. This TCR derives from an adult with an advanced solid tumor such as melanoma, head and neck, liver or kidney cancer. The V gene is TRBV5-1, the J gene TRBJ2-1; unclear D gene. The DNA of the CDR3 is TGCGCCAGCAGCTTGGAGGTGAATGAGCAGTTCTTC. Translating gives CASSLEVNEQFF.